The 15 T cell receptor beta chains reported below all come from one sample, sequenced in a study of blood T cell repertoires in COVID-19. Only in-frame clones appear in the TCRdb table, and some are missing; sequencing was by immunoSEQ multiplex PCR. The sample holds approximately 170,000 clones; 88% are singletons and the top ten take roughly 25%. The source material was peripheral blood. The receptor set was obtained from a man aged 55 to 69 with acute or convalescent COVID-19.

The chain joins TRBV2 to TRBJ1-2, with D tentatively TRBD1 (5 bases). This CDR3 is 14 amino acids long. From germline, CDR1 is SNHLY and CDR2 FYNNEI. Trimming shortened V by 1 base and J by 2 bases, and 8 bases separated the two germline ends. CDR3 nucleotide sequence: TGTGCCAGCAGTGAAGTTGCAGGGAACTATGGCTACACCTTC. This sequence encodes CASSEVAGNYGYTF.

The table lists this clone with a count of one. This chain connects TRBV4-3 to TRBJ1-2; maybe TRBD1 (6 bases). The germline V and J ends were trimmed by 3 bases and 2 bases, with 7 bases remaining between them. This CDR3 is 13 amino acids long. Germline CDR1 LGHNA, CDR2 YSLEER. The CDR3 spells CASSHGQNYGYTF. Written as DNA, the CDR3 is TGCGCCAGCAGCCATGGACAGAACTATGGCTACACCTTC.

This clone was seen only a few times. The chain carries TRBV7-2 and TRBJ1-2; a weak D match, TRBD1 (5 bases). Germline loops: CDR1 SGHTA, CDR2 FQGNSA. V dropped 5 bases and J dropped 0 bases, with 10 bases sitting between them. The length of the CDR3 is 14 residues. CDR3 amino acids: CASSPSTANYGYTF. In nucleotides, the CDR3 is TGTGCCAGCAGCCCGTCGACAGCTAACTATGGCTACACCTTC.

The chain employs TRBV5-1 and TRBJ1-2, with D tentatively TRBD1 (5 bases). The germline V gene encodes CDR1 SGHRS and CDR2 YFSETQ. V was shortened by 0 bases and J by 5 bases, with 11 bases between the two germline ends. The CDR3 runs 14 residues. The CDR3 DNA reads as TGCGCCAGCAGCTTGGAAACAGGCCCATATGGCTACACCTTC. Translation gives CASSLETGPYGYTF.

This clone was recorded only once. The chain employs TRBV5-1 and TRBJ2-7; D may be TRBD1 (6 bases). The CDR3 is made up of 14 amino acids. Germline V lookup: CDR1 SGHRS, CDR2 YFSETQ. With 0 bases removed from V and 6 bases from J, the gap between germline ends came to 13 bases. The CDR3 DNA sequence: TGCGCCAGCAGCTTGGCTGCAGGGGTCGGCGAGCAGTACTTC. Its protein is CASSLAAGVGEQYF.

About this clone: Since a much larger clone is just one base distant, this may be a read error. The chain has TRBV7-2 and TRBJ2-3; D call uncertain. The CDR3 spans 12 residues. V gave up 5 bases and J gave up 0 bases, with 3 bases separating them. CDR1 and CDR2 from the germline V gene are SGHTA and FQGNSA. The CDR3 loop reads CASSPSTDTQYF. DNA of the CDR3: TGTGCCAGCAGCCCGAGCACAGATACGCAGTATTTT.

The V call is TRBV5-1, the J call TRBJ1-1; the D gene is possibly TRBD1 (5 bases). This CDR3 has 13 residues. Germline V gives CDR1 SGHRS, CDR2 YFSETQ. V shed 2 bases and J shed 1 base, with 6 bases lying between them. CDR3 amino acids: CASSFGQNTEAFF. The CDR3 nucleotides read TGCGCCAGCAGCTTCGGACAGAACACTGAAGCTTTCTTT.

On this clone: Distinct nucleotide sequences in the sample also encode this CDR3. This chain uses TRBV18 with TRBJ1-1; perhaps TRBD1 as D (6 bases). Germline loops: CDR1 KGHSH, CDR2 LQKENI. The CDR3 has 13 residues. With 6 bases removed from V and 1 base from J, the gap between germline ends came to 9 bases. The CDR3 nucleotides read TGTGCCAGCTCTCGAGGGGGGAACACTGAAGCTTTCTTT. Residues: CASSRGGNTEAFF.

The chain uses TRBV13 and TRBJ1-1; the match to TRBD1 covers 7 bases. The CDR3 is 12 residues long. CDR1 PRHDT and CDR2 FYEKMQ come from the germline V gene (reference sequence). The V and J ends lost 5 bases and 8 bases, in that order; junction bases with no gene match: 5. CDR3 DNA sequence: TGTGCCAGCAGCCCCTCGACAGGGGAAGCTTTCTTT. Amino acids: CASSPSTGEAFF.

This clone was counted a few times. The chain is built from TRBV4-1 and TRBJ1-1; TRBD1 aligns across 8 bases. The CDR3 extends over 14 amino acids. Per germline, CDR1 MGHRA and CDR2 YSYEKL. The V gene end was trimmed by 1 base and the J gene end by 7 bases; junction bases not matched to a gene: 5. The CDR3 sequence is CASSQVGQANEAFF. The CDR3 DNA reads as TGCGCCAGCAGCCAAGTGGGACAGGCAAATGAAGCTTTCTTT.

CDR3 sequence: CASSLFQGSEAFF. The DNA for the CDR3 is TGTGCCAGCAGTTTGTTTCAGGGATCTGAAGCTTTCTTT. This sequence joins TRBV12-3 or TRBV12-4 and TRBJ1-1; possibly TRBD1 for D (5 bases). The CDR3 runs 13 residues. V lost 3 bases to trimming and J lost 6 bases, with 11 bases between them.

The chain couples TRBV5-4 to TRBJ2-3; 8 bases map to TRBD1. The germline V gene encodes CDR1 SGHNT and CDR2 YYREEE (reference sequence). V was clipped by 4 bases and J by 2 bases; unmatched bases: 3. This CDR3 has 14 amino acids. The CDR3 loop reads CASSPDRVTDTQYF. The CDR3 DNA is TGTGCCAGCAGCCCGGACAGGGTCACAGATACGCAGTATTTT.

The CDR3 DNA reads TGTGCCTGGAGTGTATTCGGACATAGCAATCAGCCCCAGCATTTT. It codes for CAWSVFGHSNQPQHF. V gene TRBV30 combines with J gene TRBJ1-5; D may be TRBD1 (5 bases). V was trimmed by 0 bases and J by 0 bases, leaving 9 bases between them. The CDR3 totals 15 residues. Germline CDR1 and CDR2: GTSNPN and SVGIG (reference sequence). The full variable domain, with the rest looked up from reference TRBV30 and TRBJ1-5, is SQTIHQWPATLVQPVGSPLSLECTVEGTSNPNLYWYRQAAGRGLQLLFYSVGIGQISSEVPQNLSASRPQDRQFILSSKKLLLSDSGFYLCAWSVFGHSNQPQHFGDGTRLSIL.

The V gene is TRBV28, the J gene TRBJ2-7; TRBD2 matches at 10 bases. Germline CDR1 reads MDHEN; CDR2 reads SYDVKM. This CDR3 is built from 14 residues. J gave up 2 bases and V 8 bases, and 6 bases lay outside the gene matches. The CDR3 reads CASRPSGRAYEQYF. CDR3 coding DNA: TGTGCCAGCCGCCCCAGCGGGAGGGCCTACGAGCAGTACTTC.

The chain couples TRBV6-5 to TRBJ1-3, with no clear D. The CDR3 has 15 residues. Trimming stripped 5 bases from V and 4 bases from J, with 15 bases between. Germline values: CDR1 MNHEY, CDR2 SVGAGI. The CDR3 region has the DNA TGTGCCAGCAGTACCAGGCGACGTTCGGGAAACACCATATATTTT. Residues: CASSTRRRSGNTIYF.